Presented here are 18 T cell receptor beta chains from one specimen sequenced in a study of patients and donors after allogeneic stem cell transplantation. MiXCR, run by TCRdb on the RT-PCR reads, gives a single entry per CDR3 protein. The sample contains about a million distinct CDR3 sequences, about 20% of which appear only once. What was sequenced was blood, either unsorted or a sorted T cell fraction (not recorded which). These receptor sequences come from a human donor who was either an allogeneic HSCT recipient or a stem cell or donor lymphocyte infusion donor (not recorded which). It is not recorded whose cells these are; they may come from a transplant donor.

The chain links TRBV6-6 to TRBJ2-7; 8 positions agree with TRBD1. V dropped 8 bases and J dropped 4; count of bases not matched to a gene: 7. CDR1 MNHNY and CDR2 SVGAGI come from the germline V gene (reference sequence). The CDR3 is 13 amino acids. This CDR3 reads CASRGQAFYEQYF. The CDR3 nucleotides read TGTGCCAGCCGGGGACAGGCCTTTTACGAGCAGTACTTC.

The rearrangement uses TRBV6-6 and TRBJ2-1; the D gene is possibly TRBD2 (5 bases). The germline V and J ends were trimmed by 5 bases and 9 bases, with 14 bases remaining between them. This CDR3 has 13 amino acids. Germline values: CDR1 MNHNY, CDR2 SVGAGI (reference sequence). CDR3 protein: CASSVPTGGEQFF. The CDR3 region has the DNA TGTGCCAGCAGTGTCCCGACCGGAGGTGAGCAGTTCTTC.

This sequence joins TRBV20-1 and TRBJ1-4; 7 nucleotides line up with TRBD1. CDR3 length: 13 residues. V lost 6 bases, J lost 5 bases, and 6 bases stayed unmatched. Germline V gene lookup returns CDR1 DFQATT and CDR2 SNEGSKA (reference sequence). In DNA, the CDR3 is TGCAGTGCCGCCCCAGGGGGGAATGAAAAACTGTTTTTT. It codes for CSAAPGGNEKLFF.

The rearrangement joins TRBV7-9 to TRBJ1-6, with TRBD1 as a possible D gene (6 bases). Germline CDR1 and CDR2: SEHNR and FQNEAQ (reference sequence). V lost 5 bases and J lost 9, with 11 bases in between. This CDR3 region has 13 residues. The CDR3 here is CASSPRGPSPLHF. In nucleotides, the CDR3 is TGTGCCAGCAGCCCTCGGGGGCCTTCACCCCTCCACTTT.

About this clonotype: This is likely a read error, given that the CDR3 carries no conserved phenylalanine or tryptophan at its end. The chain is built from TRBV29-1 and TRBJ1-1; 7 nucleotides align to TRBD1. The CDR3 extends over 13 amino acids. The V gene end was trimmed by 6 bases and the J gene end by 4 bases; junction bases not matched to a gene: 8. Germline assignment: CDR1 SQVTM and CDR2 ANQGSEA. CDR3 bases: TGCAGCGTGTCAGACAGGGCTGGCACTGAAGCTTTCTCT. Protein product: CSVSDRAGTEAFS.

In its sample, this clonotype was seen a few times. The rearrangement uses TRBV28 and TRBJ2-5, with 7 bases matching TRBD1. Losses at the gene ends were 6 bases for V and 4 bases for J; bases not matched to a gene: 20. The germline V gene has CDR1 MDHEN and CDR2 SYDVKM. The CDR3 spans 18 residues. The CDR3 DNA reads TGTGCCAGCAGCCGCCTAGAGGGACAGAGGTTTATCGGAGAGACCCAGTACTTC. Amino acid sequence: CASSRLEGQRFIGETQYF.

This clonotype came up a few times. The chain has TRBV9 and TRBJ2-7; tentatively, D is TRBD2 (6 bases). The CDR3 spans 14 residues. Between the trimmed V and J ends, which lost 3 bases and 1 base, there was a span of 11 bases. Looked up from germline, CDR1 is SGDLS and CDR2 is YYNGEE. In DNA form, the CDR3 reads TGTGCCAGCAGCGCGTCTAGCGCATCCTACGAGCAGTACTTC. Its translation: CASSASSASYEQYF.

The chain employs TRBV12-3 or TRBV12-4 and TRBJ2-1, with TRBD2 as a possible D gene (6 bases). Trimming shortened V by 0 bases and J by 8 bases, and 14 bases separated the two germline ends. CDR3 length equals 15 residues. DNA for the CDR3: TGTGCCAGCAGTTTAGCGCGGACCTGGGGGGATGAGCAGTTCTTC. This gives the protein CASSLARTWGDEQFF.

The chain joins TRBV7-2 to TRBJ2-5, with 15 positions matching TRBD2. The CDR3 covers 17 residues. Per the germline V gene, CDR1 is SGHTA and CDR2 is FQGNSA. With 5 bases clipped from V and 1 base from J, the junction kept 5 bases outside the gene matches. CDR3 region: CASSKLGLAGGQETQYF. The CDR3 DNA reads as TGTGCCAGCAGCAAACTGGGACTAGCGGGGGGCCAAGAGACCCAGTACTTC.

This chain connects TRBV6-5 to TRBJ1-2, with 7 bases identical to TRBD1. This CDR3 is built from 15 residues. Looked up from germline, CDR1 is MNHEY and CDR2 is SVGAGI. V was pared by 0 bases and J by 7 bases, with 8 bases of the junction left unmatched. The CDR3 loop reads CASSYSETGFSGYTF. CDR3 in DNA: TGTGCCAGCAGTTACTCCGAGACAGGGTTTAGTGGCTACACCTTC.

The chain uses TRBV25-1 and TRBJ1-4; 8 nucleotides align to TRBD1. J lost 7 bases, V lost 5 bases, and 12 bases had no gene match. The CDR3 spans 16 residues. The germline V gene encodes CDR1 MGHDK and CDR2 SYGVNS. CDR3 amino acids: CASSHPQGAHGEKLFF. The CDR3 nucleotides read TGTGCCAGCAGTCACCCCCAGGGGGCGCACGGTGAAAAACTGTTTTTT.

This clonotype showed up just a few times. The chain carries TRBV5-6 and TRBJ1-1; D unclear. Germline lookup yields CDR1 SGHDT and CDR2 YYEEEE. The CDR3 runs to 13 residues. V lost 2 bases to trimming and J lost 7 bases, with 12 bases between them. CDR3 coding DNA: TGTGCCAGCAGCTTCCAAGGAGCCCTTGAAGCTTTCTTT. This sequence encodes CASSFQGALEAFF. Combining the CDR3 with reference TRBV5-6 and TRBJ1-1 gives the whole variable domain DAGVTQSPTHLIKTRGQQVTLRCSPKSGHDTVSWYQQALGQGPQFIFQYYEEEERQRGNFPDRFSGHQFPNYSSELNVNALLLGDSALYLCASSFQGALEAFFGQGTRLTVV.

This clonotype was observed a handful of times. The genes are TRBV20-1 and TRBJ2-7; D gene ambiguous. Germline values: CDR1 DFQATT, CDR2 SNEGSKA (reference sequence). There are 13 residues in the CDR3. V was trimmed by 2 bases and J by 0 bases, leaving 8 bases between them. CDR3 sequence reads: CSARMDGSYEQYF. The CDR3 nucleotides are TGCAGTGCTAGAATGGACGGCTCCTACGAGCAGTACTTC.

A few counts support this clonotype. CDR3 region: CASSFLIREQYF. The CDR3 DNA sequence: TGTGCCAGCAGCTTTTTAATTAGAGAGCAGTACTTC. This chain joins TRBV7-3 and TRBJ2-7; D remains ambiguous. The ends were cut back, 3 bases at V and 7 bases at J, with 10 bases in the middle. Germline lookup yields CDR1 SGHTA and CDR2 FQGTGA. CDR3 size: 12 residues.

The chain joins TRBV5-1 to TRBJ2-2; a weak D match, TRBD2 (7 bases). The germline gives CDR1 SGHRS, CDR2 YFSETQ. The ends were cut back, 3 bases at V and 4 bases at J, with 19 bases in the middle. CDR3 size: 17 residues. The CDR3 nucleotides read TGCGCCAGCAGCTCTGAGCTGGCCGGGGGGCGCACCGGGGAGCTGTTTTTT. Translated: CASSSELAGGRTGELFF.

This clonotype was detected only a few times. The chain recombines TRBV6-5 with TRBJ1-2; D unresolved. Between the trimmed V and J ends, which lost 2 bases and 2 bases, there was a span of 12 bases. CDR1 is MNHEY, CDR2 SVGAGI, per germline. The CDR3 extends over 15 amino acids. The CDR3 DNA reads TGTGCCAGCAGTTACACCGGCGGGAAAAACTATGGCTACACCTTC. Translated, it gives CASSYTGGKNYGYTF.

The rearrangement joins TRBV20-1 to TRBJ1-1; no firm D call. The CDR3 runs 16 residues. The germline V gene has CDR1 DFQATT and CDR2 SNEGSKA (reference sequence). V was cut by 2 bases and J by 5 bases, with 21 bases left in between. CDR3 coding DNA: TGCAGTGCTAGAAGTGGAGGGTCCCCGAAGTGGACTGAAGCTTTCTTT. This gives the protein CSARSGGSPKWTEAFF.

This clonotype was seen more than once but under ten times. This chain joins TRBV6-5 and TRBJ2-5, with 11 bases fitting TRBD2. The junction had 10 bases not matched to a gene; V was cut back by 2 bases and J by 5 bases. The CDR3 is made up of 17 amino acids. The germline CDR1 and CDR2 sequences are MNHEY and SVGAGI. DNA of the CDR3: TGTGCCAGCAGTTACGATAAGGCTAGCGGGGGGTGGGAGACCCAGTACTTC. Translation: CASSYDKASGGWETQYF.